The 11 T cell receptor beta chains in this list originate from one sample, sequenced in a study of blood T cell repertoires in COVID-19. This table comes from immunoSEQ multiplex PCR, and its TCRdb copy is limited to in-frame clones, with some not included. In the table there are over 200,000 clones, approximately 90% of which are singletons. The sample taken for sequencing was PBMCs or T cells enriched from blood (not recorded which). These TCRs come from a man in his forties or fifties who had recovered from COVID-19.

The chain couples TRBV7-2 to TRBJ2-3; TRBD2 matches 8 bases. J gave up 1 base and V 3 bases, and 9 bases lay outside the gene matches. From germline, CDR1 is SGHTA and CDR2 FQGNSA. This CDR3 is built from 17 residues. The CDR3 region has the DNA TGTGCCAGCAGCTTCGGACTAGCCCGAACCGGCACAGATACGCAGTATTTT. Its protein product is CASSFGLARTGTDTQYF.

The chain has TRBV27 and TRBJ1-5; possibly TRBD1 for D (5 bases). Trimming cost V 4 bases and J 2 bases, with 18 bases left between them. Germline CDR1 is MNHEY and CDR2 is SMNVEV (reference sequence). There are 17 residues in the CDR3. The CDR3 nucleotides are TGTGCCAGCAGTTCCCTAGCGCCAGGGAGAGGCAATCAGCCCCAGCATTTT. Translation gives CASSSLAPGRGNQPQHF.

This clone appeared a single time. This chain's CDR3 is CASSVGWGLETQYF. The CDR3 DNA reads as TGTGCCAGCAGTGTCGGGTGGGGGCTGGAGACCCAGTACTTC. The chain combines TRBV28 with TRBJ2-5, with D possibly being TRBD1 (6 bases). The CDR3 is made up of 14 amino acids. Germline V gene lookup returns CDR1 MDHEN and CDR2 SYDVKM. V was shortened by 5 bases and J by 5 bases, with 15 bases between the two germline ends.

The genes are TRBV5-6 and TRBJ1-1, with 7 bases lining up with TRBD1. The V gene's germline CDR1 is SGHDT and CDR2 YYEEEE. J gave up 6 bases and V 4 bases, and 15 bases lay outside the gene matches. The CDR3 sequence is 16 residues long. The CDR3 DNA sequence: TGTGCCAGCAGCCCGGGACAGCTGGACCAGACGGCTGAAGCTTTCTTT. It yields the protein CASSPGQLDQTAEAFF.

A single count supports this clone. The chain combines TRBV20-1 with TRBJ1-2; D might be TRBD1 (5 bases). CDR1 and CDR2 from the germline V gene are DFQATT and SNEGSKA (reference sequence). V was cut by 3 bases and J by 2 bases, with 13 bases left in between. The length of the CDR3 is 14 residues. CDR3 sequence: CSASYQGMNYGYTF. In DNA form, the CDR3 reads TGCAGTGCTAGTTATCAGGGCATGAACTATGGCTACACCTTC.

This chain links TRBV28 with TRBJ1-5; the D gene is possibly TRBD1 (6 bases). This CDR3 region has 15 residues. The germline V gene has CDR1 MDHEN and CDR2 SYDVKM. Trimming stripped 6 bases from V and 1 base from J, with 13 bases between. The chain's CDR3 is CASSHSQGSNQPQHF. The CDR3 bases are TGTGCCAGCAGCCACTCACAGGGAAGCAATCAGCCCCAGCATTTT.

This chain connects TRBV5-1 to TRBJ1-6, with 10 nucleotides matching TRBD1. From germline, CDR1 is SGHRS and CDR2 YFSETQ. CDR3 length: 16 residues. Trimming took 4 bases from V and 9 from J; bases not matched to a gene: 10. CDR3 in DNA: TGCGCCAGCAGCGGAGACAGGGGGCAAGGGAGTTCACCCCTCCACTTT. It is translated as CASSGDRGQGSSPLHF.

This chain joins TRBV5-4 and TRBJ2-5; 7 bases map to TRBD1. There are 14 residues in the CDR3. V lost 2 bases and J lost 2; bases outside the gene matches: 3. CDR1 is SGHNT and CDR2 is YYREEE in the germline V gene (reference sequence). The CDR3 region has the DNA TGTGCCAGCAGCTTTGGGACAGAGCAAGAGACCCAGTACTTC. Translated, it gives CASSFGTEQETQYF.

This clone was picked up one time. This chain connects TRBV19 to TRBJ1-2, with 10 bases aligning to TRBD1. Germline values: CDR1 LNHDA, CDR2 SQIVND (reference sequence). Unmatched junction bases numbered 11, after V lost 6 bases and J lost 7 bases. The CDR3 length is 15 residues. This CDR3 reads CASSDKGTGDRGYTF. In nucleotides, the CDR3 is TGTGCCAGTAGCGATAAGGGGACAGGGGATCGTGGCTACACCTTC.

This clone appeared a few times. The chain joins TRBV10-3 to TRBJ1-3, with D tentatively TRBD1 (6 bases). The V gene lost 5 bases and the J gene lost 4 bases, with 9 bases spanning the gap. The CDR3 covers 13 residues. Germline assignment: CDR1 ENHRY and CDR2 SYGVKD. The CDR3 loop is CAISPQGGNTIYF. Here the CDR3 DNA reads TGTGCCATCAGTCCACAGGGAGGAAACACCATATATTTT.

The chain has TRBV5-4 and TRBJ2-7, with TRBD2 matching 9 bases. Germline V lookup: CDR1 SGHNT, CDR2 YYREEE (reference sequence). The CDR3 runs 15 residues. The V gene end was trimmed by 2 bases and the J gene end by 4 bases; junction bases not matched to a gene: 7. The CDR3 reads CASSFSGSGRYEQYF. For the CDR3, the DNA is TGTGCCAGCAGCTTTAGCGGGAGCGGTAGGTACGAGCAGTACTTC.